Here is one T cell receptor (beta chain) with its context. Its specificity is unknown. The data stem from a study of T-cell reconstitution after alpha-beta-depleted transplantation in children. Whole-study results and caveats: Reported findings indicate that, about two months after transplant, alpha-beta T cells came from several hundred expanded clones, which were derived from non-depleted graft cells. When one year had passed after transplant, most T-cell counts and diversity came from newly produced T cells. For some patients, TCRbeta diversity was high at day 60 because of recipient T cells and thymic progenitors that survived.

Unique molecular identifiers were used in preparing the TCRbeta library. TCRdb processed the PCR reads anew with MiXCR; each CDR3 protein has one entry. Counted here are about 980,000 distinct CDR3 sequences, under 30% occurring once; the ten biggest clones make up approximately 30%. This clonotype originated in a boy less than two years old who had a stem cell transplant for SCID, so the T cells may come from the graft donor. The sample in question was PBMCs, mostly from graft donor cells, obtained 360 days after TCRalphabeta/CD19-depleted stem cell transplant.

CDR3 sequence: CASSSDQGTGLQEKLFF. As DNA, the CDR3 is TGTGCCAGCAGTTCGGACCAAGGGACAGGGCTTCAGGAAAAACTGTTTTTT. The V gene is TRBV28, the J gene TRBJ1-4; 9 bases agree with TRBD1. The CDR3 loop spans 17 amino acids. Germline V lookup: CDR1 MDHEN, CDR2 SYDVKM. The J segment lost 8 bases and the V segment lost 4 bases, leaving 14 bases of the junction unmatched.